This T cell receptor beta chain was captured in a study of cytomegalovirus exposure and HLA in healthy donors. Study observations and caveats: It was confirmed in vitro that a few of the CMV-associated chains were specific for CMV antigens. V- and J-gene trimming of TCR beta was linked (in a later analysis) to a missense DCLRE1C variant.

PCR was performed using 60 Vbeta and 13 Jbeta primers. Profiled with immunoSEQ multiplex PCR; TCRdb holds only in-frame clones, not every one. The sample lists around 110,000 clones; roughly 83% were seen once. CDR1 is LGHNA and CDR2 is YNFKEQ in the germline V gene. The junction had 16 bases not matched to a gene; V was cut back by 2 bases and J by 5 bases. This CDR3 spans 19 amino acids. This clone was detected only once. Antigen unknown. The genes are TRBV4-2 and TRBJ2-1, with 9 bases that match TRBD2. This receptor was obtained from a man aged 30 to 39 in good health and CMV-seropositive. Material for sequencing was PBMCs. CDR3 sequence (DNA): TGTGCCAGCAGCCAAACATCCGGCGTGACTAGCGGACTGAACAATGAGCAGTTCTTC. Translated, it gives CASSQTSGVTSGLNNEQFF.